This TCR beta chain was identified in a study of cytomegalovirus exposure and HLA in healthy donors. Across the study: About 84% of 398 genotyped donors fell in the Caucasian-associated ancestry cluster.

Study conclusions and caveats: Apparent HLA restriction characterized most CMV-associated TCR beta chains in a later analysis. An ancestry cluster, one associated with Asian ancestry, reportedly showed fewer N-insertions than the approximately 700-donor mean in a later analysis.

The PCR contained 60 Vbeta and 13 Jbeta primers. Produced via immunoSEQ multiplex PCR; TCRdb's table is partial and in-frame only. The table includes some 130,000 clones, 74% detected once. This clone was counted a single time. The antigen remains unidentified. Germline V gene lookup returns CDR1 SEHNR and CDR2 FQNEAQ (reference sequence). The CDR3 has 17 amino acids. V was pared by 1 base and J by 7 bases, with 20 bases between. The sample taken for sequencing was PBMCs. The TCR was taken from a male donor in good health and CMV-seronegative. V gene TRBV7-9 combines with J gene TRBJ2-1, with TRBD2 as a possible D gene (6 bases). The CDR3 DNA reads TGTGCCAGCAGCTTAGGTCTCGGAATCGGGAGCAGAAATGAGCAGTTCTTC. Protein sequence: CASSLGLGIGSRNEQFF.